The text below deals with one TCR beta chain. The sample originates from a study of T cell changes during pregnancy in multiple sclerosis. TCRdb's table, derived via immunoSEQ multiplex PCR, lists solely in-frame clones and lacks some. The sample has 70,000 or so clones; under 95% are singletons. This CDR3 is 14 amino acids long. Germline V gene sequence: CDR1 LNHNV, CDR2 YYDKDF (reference sequence). Trimming removed 5 bases from V and 5 bases from J, with 15 bases in between. The sequence derives from a female donor with multiple sclerosis, enrolled in a pregnancy study. This rearrangement joins TRBV15 to TRBJ1-1, with D possibly matching TRBD1 (5 bases). The specimen was peripheral blood, collected in the third trimester of pregnancy. The CDR3 bases are TGTGCCACCAGCGTTGGAGGGGAGGAGACTGAAGCTTTCTTT. This sequence encodes CATSVGGEETEAFF.